The clone carrying this T cell receptor beta chain was detected once. This CDR3 has 15 residues. V lost 1 base, J lost 4 bases, and 8 bases stayed unmatched. The germline gives CDR1 SGHTS, CDR2 YDEGEE. The data were taken from a study of blood T cell repertoires in COVID-19. Whole-study context: Samples representing acute and convalescent COVID-19 were sourced from the United States, Italy and Spain. PBMCs, B-cell-depleted T cells, or T cells were the source of the cDNA or gDNA that made up the material.

Original methodology: Reference gene primer amplification yielded estimated nucleated cell counts. Repertoires were generated with immunoSEQ multiplex PCR, while TCRdb's copy carries only in-frame clones and drops some. From that table come the V and J calls and clone size; the DNA was used to work out D and trimming. The repertoire includes tens of thousands of clones, approximately 89% of them detected once, and roughly 5.3% sits in the top ten. The sequenced sample consisted of peripheral blood. The chain combines TRBV5-8 with TRBJ2-7; 7 bases line up with TRBD2. The sequence derives from a man aged 55-75 years with active COVID-19. CDR3 sequence: CASSLSWPSGYEQYF. CDR3 nucleotide sequence: TGTGCCAGCAGCTTGAGTTGGCCTAGCGGTTACGAGCAGTACTTC.